The 5 T cell receptor beta chains in this list originate from one sample, sequenced in a study of blood T cell repertoires in COVID-19. Method: immunoSEQ multiplex PCR; TCRdb's copy keeps in-frame clones and lacks some. The sample lists 400,000 or so clones, 80% to 90% occurring once. The sample consisted of PBMCs or T cells enriched from blood (not recorded which). These receptor sequences come from a man younger than 40 who had recovered from COVID-19.

The genes are TRBV7-9 and TRBJ2-1; 9 bases fit TRBD1. CDR1 is SEHNR and CDR2 is FQNEAQ in the germline V gene (reference sequence). There are 13 residues in the CDR3. J was trimmed by 9 bases and V by 5 bases; bases with no gene match: 5. Written as DNA, the CDR3 is TGTGCCAGCAGCGGGGACAGGGAGGCTGAGCAGTTCTTC. Protein product: CASSGDREAEQFF.

The gene calls are TRBV15 and TRBJ2-1; 13 bases are a match to TRBD2. This CDR3 has 16 amino acids. Germline lookup yields CDR1 LNHNV and CDR2 YYDKDF (reference sequence). V gave up 4 bases and J gave up 8 bases; unmatched junction bases: 8. In DNA, the CDR3 is TGTGCCACCAGCACCGGACTAGCGGGAGTTAAGGATGAGCAGTTCTTC. Translating gives CATSTGLAGVKDEQFF.

The chain uses TRBV28 and TRBJ2-1, with TRBD1 matching over 10 bases. The CDR3 contains 16 residues. The J segment lost 3 bases and the V segment lost 5 bases, leaving 7 bases of the junction unmatched. The germline CDR1 and CDR2 sequences are MDHEN and SYDVKM. CDR3 residues: CASSTPGTGVYNEQFF. CDR3 coding DNA: TGTGCCAGCAGTACTCCCGGGACAGGGGTCTACAATGAGCAGTTCTTC. The full variable domain, rest sourced from reference TRBV28 and TRBJ2-1, is DVKVTQSSRYLVKRTGEKVFLECVQDMDHENMFWYRQDPGLGLRLIYFSYDVKMKEKGDIPEGYSVSREKKERFSLILESASTNQTSMYLCASSTPGTGVYNEQFFGPGTRLTVL.

This chain uses TRBV12-3 or TRBV12-4 with TRBJ1-1; a possible D gene is TRBD1 (5 bases). This CDR3 has 12 amino acids. Trimming shortened V by 6 bases and J by 10 bases, and 15 bases separated the two germline ends. CDR3 nucleotides: TGTGCCAGCAGATTCGGGGGGAGTCGAGCTTTCTTT. Residues: CASRFGGSRAFF.

V gene TRBV7-8 combines with J gene TRBJ1-5, with D perhaps TRBD1 (6 bases). V gave up 1 base and J gave up 3 bases, with 13 bases separating them. Germline V gene lookup returns CDR1 SGHVS and CDR2 FQNEAQ. This CDR3 has 16 residues. CDR3 in amino acids: CASSLEGRGLNQPQHF. The CDR3 DNA sequence: TGTGCCAGCAGCTTAGAGGGGCGGGGGCTCAATCAGCCCCAGCATTTT.